This T cell receptor (beta chain) came from a study of T cells in Graves' hyperthyroidism and ophthalmopathy. Overall study results and limits: In the blood, most expanded thyroid clonotypes above 0.001 appeared as well.

Diagnosis relied on clinical symptoms, serum thyroxine and TRAb, thyroid ultrasound and orbital computed tomography. This CDR3 spans 14 amino acids. From germline, CDR1 is MNHNS and CDR2 SASEGT. V was trimmed by 8 bases and J by 5 bases, leaving 19 bases between them. A remark on this clonotype: Its antigen remains unknown.

What was amplified from RNA transcripts were TCR beta CDR3 regions. HTBI primers were used for first-round RT-PCR of the TCR CDR3. TCRdb itself ran the multiplex PCR reads through MiXCR, one entry per CDR3 protein. The repertoire holds fewer than 300,000 distinct CDR3 sequences, with approximately 26% as singletons. This chain links TRBV6-1 with TRBJ2-7, with D possibly matching TRBD1 (6 bases). The TCR comes from a middle-aged man with Graves' hyperthyroidism that later progressed to Graves' ophthalmopathy. The sequenced sample was blood. The CDR3 DNA follows: TGTGCCAGCGATAAGAGCAGGGGCGGCCACGAGCAGTACTTC. Its protein product is CASDKSRGGHEQYF.